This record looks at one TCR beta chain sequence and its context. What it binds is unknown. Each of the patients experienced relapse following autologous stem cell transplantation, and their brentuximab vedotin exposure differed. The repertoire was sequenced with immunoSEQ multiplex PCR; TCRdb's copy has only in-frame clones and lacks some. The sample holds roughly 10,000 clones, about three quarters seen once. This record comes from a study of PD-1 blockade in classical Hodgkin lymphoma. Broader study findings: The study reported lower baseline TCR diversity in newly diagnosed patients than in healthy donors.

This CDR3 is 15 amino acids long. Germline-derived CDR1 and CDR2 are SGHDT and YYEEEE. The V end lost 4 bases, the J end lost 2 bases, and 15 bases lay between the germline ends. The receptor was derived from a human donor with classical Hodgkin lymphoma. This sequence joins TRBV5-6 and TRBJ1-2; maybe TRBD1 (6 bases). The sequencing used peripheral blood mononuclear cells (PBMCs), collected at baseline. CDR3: CASSPRGGRNYGYTF. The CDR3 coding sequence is TGTGCCAGCAGCCCCCGCGGGGGGCGAAACTATGGCTACACCTTC.